Here is one T cell receptor (beta chain) with its context. Antigen specificity is unknown. 13 Jbeta primers and 60 Vbeta primers were used for the PCR. Original data processing: An analysis that came later counted 70 million to 100 million unique TCR beta chains, approximately 12 million shared. The method was immunoSEQ multiplex PCR; TCRdb's version includes in-frame clones alone and lacks a portion of them. The V and J calls and clone size were taken over from that table, and D and trimming were inferred from the DNA. Of around 140,000 clones in the sample, roughly 76% were seen once. The data belong to a study of cytomegalovirus exposure and HLA in healthy donors. Study summary: HLA-typed donors were the source of 90 million or so unique TCRs, which an early data release held. Study-level findings and limits: In a later analysis, a missense DCLRE1C variant was linked to TCR beta V- and J-gene trimming.

Every donor was a healthy person donating bone marrow. This CDR3 is built from 17 residues. Trimming at V came to 4 bases and at J to 5 bases, leaving 9 bases not matched to a gene. The germline V gene has CDR1 SGHRS and CDR2 YFSETQ. The sequenced sample was PBMCs. The V gene is TRBV5-1, the J gene TRBJ2-2, with 12 bases aligning to TRBD1. The sequence was obtained from a female donor in good health and CMV-seronegative. The DNA for the CDR3 is TGCGCCAGCAGCGCCGGGACAGGGGGCGCAAAAACCGGGGAGCTGTTTTTT. Its protein product is CASSAGTGGAKTGELFF.